The T cell receptor beta chain under discussion was sequenced for a study of cytomegalovirus exposure and HLA in healthy donors. This clone was recorded once. Its antigen remains unknown. Primers included in the PCR were 60 Vbeta and 13 Jbeta primers. Only in-frame clones appear in the TCRdb table, and some are missing; sequencing was by immunoSEQ multiplex PCR. The profile covers some 180,000 clones, with roughly 76% appearing a single time and less than 2.5% taken by the ten largest. Study outcomes and limitations: It was confirmed in vitro that a few of the CMV-associated chains were specific for CMV antigens.

CDR1 is SGDLS and CDR2 is YYNGEE in the germline V gene. Trimming left V 3 bases short and J 3 bases short, with 15 bases between. The CDR3 sequence is 15 residues long. The chain combines TRBV9 with TRBJ1-2, with D tentatively TRBD1 (5 bases). Sample: PBMCs. The receptor was isolated from a male donor in good health and CMV-seronegative. The CDR3 coding sequence is TGTGCCAGCAGCGAATTCGGAGCGGGGGACTATGGCTACACCTTC. It encodes CASSEFGAGDYGYTF.